The present entry profiles one T cell receptor beta chain with its context. Its antigen is still unknown. The repertoire was sequenced with immunoSEQ multiplex PCR; TCRdb's copy has only in-frame clones and lacks some. Here the sample spans about 40,000 clones, roughly 88% being singletons. This sample stems from a study of T cell responses to AZD1222 COVID-19 vaccine. General study findings and limits: Just five to seven people given AZD1222 tested seropositive at baseline. Without day 14 samples, only post-peak T cell repertoires were studied. Vaccine-related CD4 TCRs covered spike, predominating at 160-218 and 743-854.

CDR3 length equals 13 residues. V was trimmed by 9 bases and J by 1 base, leaving 12 bases between them. The sample in question was peripheral blood, obtained 28 days after the second AZD1222 dose. This chain links TRBV12-3 or TRBV12-4 with TRBJ1-1; D unresolved. This receptor was obtained from an adult who received the AZD1222 COVID-19 vaccine. CDR3: CASRYMANTEAFF. In nucleotides, the CDR3 is TGTGCCAGTAGATATATGGCGAACACTGAAGCTTTCTTT.